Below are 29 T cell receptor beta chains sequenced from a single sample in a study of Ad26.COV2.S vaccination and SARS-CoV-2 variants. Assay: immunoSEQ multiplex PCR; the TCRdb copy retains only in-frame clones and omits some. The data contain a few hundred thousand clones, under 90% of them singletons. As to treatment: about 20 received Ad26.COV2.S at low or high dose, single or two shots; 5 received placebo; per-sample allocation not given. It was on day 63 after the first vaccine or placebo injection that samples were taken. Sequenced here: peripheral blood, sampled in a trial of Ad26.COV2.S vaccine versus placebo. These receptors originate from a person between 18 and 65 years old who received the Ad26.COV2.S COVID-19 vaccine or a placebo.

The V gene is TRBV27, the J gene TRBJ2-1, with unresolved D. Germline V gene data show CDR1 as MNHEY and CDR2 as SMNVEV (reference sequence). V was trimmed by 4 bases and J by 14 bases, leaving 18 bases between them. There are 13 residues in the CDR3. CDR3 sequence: CASSSPWAKNEFF. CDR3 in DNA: TGTGCCAGCAGTTCCCCTTGGGCCAAAAATGAGTTCTTC.

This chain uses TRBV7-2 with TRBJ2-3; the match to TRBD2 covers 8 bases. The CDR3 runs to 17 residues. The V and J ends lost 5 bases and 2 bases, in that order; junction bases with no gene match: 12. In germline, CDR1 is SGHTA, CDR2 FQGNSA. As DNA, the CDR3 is TGTGCCAGCAGCCGTGTGGGTACTAGCGGCACCACAGATACGCAGTATTTT. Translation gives CASSRVGTSGTTDTQYF.

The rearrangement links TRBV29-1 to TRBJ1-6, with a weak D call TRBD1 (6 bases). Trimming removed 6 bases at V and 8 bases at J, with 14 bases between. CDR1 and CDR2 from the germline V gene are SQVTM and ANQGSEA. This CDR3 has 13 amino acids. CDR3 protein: CSVQGLGDSPLHF. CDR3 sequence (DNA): TGCAGCGTACAGGGTCTAGGGGATTCACCCCTCCACTTT.

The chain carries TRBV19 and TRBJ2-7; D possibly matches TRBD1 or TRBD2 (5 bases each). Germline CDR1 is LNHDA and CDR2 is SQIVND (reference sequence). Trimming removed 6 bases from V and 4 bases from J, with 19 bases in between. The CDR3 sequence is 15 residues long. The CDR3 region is CASSPSGTLRYEQYF. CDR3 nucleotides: TGTGCCAGTAGCCCCTCCGGGACCCTCAGGTACGAGCAGTACTTC.

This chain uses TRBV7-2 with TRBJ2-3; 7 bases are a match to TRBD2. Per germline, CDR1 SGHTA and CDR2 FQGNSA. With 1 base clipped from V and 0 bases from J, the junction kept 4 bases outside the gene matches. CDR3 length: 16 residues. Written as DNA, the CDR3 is TGTGCCAGCAGCTTAGGTAGCGGGCCTAGCACAGATACGCAGTATTTT. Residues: CASSLGSGPSTDTQYF.

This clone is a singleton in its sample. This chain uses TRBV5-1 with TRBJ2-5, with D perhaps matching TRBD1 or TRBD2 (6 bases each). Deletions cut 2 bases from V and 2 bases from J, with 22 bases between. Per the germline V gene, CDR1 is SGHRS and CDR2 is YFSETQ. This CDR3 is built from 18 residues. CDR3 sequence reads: CASSFRGEMEWSQETQYF. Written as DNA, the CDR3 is TGCGCCAGCAGCTTTAGGGGGGAAATGGAATGGTCACAAGAGACCCAGTACTTC.

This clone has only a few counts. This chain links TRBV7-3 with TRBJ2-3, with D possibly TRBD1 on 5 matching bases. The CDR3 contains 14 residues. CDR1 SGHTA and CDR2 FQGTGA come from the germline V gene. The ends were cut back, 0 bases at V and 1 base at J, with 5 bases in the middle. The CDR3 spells CASSLTGGTDTQYF. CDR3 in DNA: TGTGCCAGCAGCTTAACAGGGGGCACAGATACGCAGTATTTT.

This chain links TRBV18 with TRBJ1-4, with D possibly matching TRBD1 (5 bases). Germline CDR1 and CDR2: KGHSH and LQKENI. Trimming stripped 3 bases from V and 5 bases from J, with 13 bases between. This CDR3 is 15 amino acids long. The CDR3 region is CASSPPSGANEKLFF. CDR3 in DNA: TGTGCCAGCTCACCGCCCTCCGGGGCAAATGAAAAACTGTTTTTT.

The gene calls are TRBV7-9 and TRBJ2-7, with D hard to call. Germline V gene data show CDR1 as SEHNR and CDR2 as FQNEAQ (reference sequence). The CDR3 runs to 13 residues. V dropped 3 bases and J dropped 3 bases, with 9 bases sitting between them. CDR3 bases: TGTGCCAGCAGCTTCACGCTCATCTACGAGCAGTACTTC. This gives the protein CASSFTLIYEQYF.

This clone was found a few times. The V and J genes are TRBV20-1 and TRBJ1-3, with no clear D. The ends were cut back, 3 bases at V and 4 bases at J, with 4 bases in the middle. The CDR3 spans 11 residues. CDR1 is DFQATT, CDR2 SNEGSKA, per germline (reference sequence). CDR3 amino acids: CSARGGNTIYF. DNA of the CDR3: TGCAGTGCTAGGGGAGGAAACACCATATATTTT.

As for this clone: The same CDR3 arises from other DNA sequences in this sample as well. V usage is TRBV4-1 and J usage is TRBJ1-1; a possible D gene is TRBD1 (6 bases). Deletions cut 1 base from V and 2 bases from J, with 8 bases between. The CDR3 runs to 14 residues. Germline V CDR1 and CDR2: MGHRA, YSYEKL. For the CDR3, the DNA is TGCGCCAGCAGCCAAGGAGGGGGAAACACTGAAGCTTTCTTT. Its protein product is CASSQGGGNTEAFF.

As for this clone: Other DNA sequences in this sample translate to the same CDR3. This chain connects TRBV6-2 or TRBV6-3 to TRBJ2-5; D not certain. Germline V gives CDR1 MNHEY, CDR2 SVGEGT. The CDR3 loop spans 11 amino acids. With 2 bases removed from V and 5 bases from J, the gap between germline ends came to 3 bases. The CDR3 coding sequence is TGTGCCAGCAGTTACCGGGAGACCCAGTACTTC. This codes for CASSYRETQYF.

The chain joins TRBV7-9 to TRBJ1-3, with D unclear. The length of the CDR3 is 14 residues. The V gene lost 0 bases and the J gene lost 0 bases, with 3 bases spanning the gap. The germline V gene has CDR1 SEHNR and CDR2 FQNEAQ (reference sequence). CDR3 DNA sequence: TGTGCCAGCAGCTTAGCAGCCTCTGGAAACACCATATATTTT. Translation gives CASSLAASGNTIYF.

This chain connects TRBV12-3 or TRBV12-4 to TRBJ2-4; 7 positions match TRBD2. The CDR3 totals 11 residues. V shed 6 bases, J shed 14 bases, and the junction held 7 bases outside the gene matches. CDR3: CASSSGGSKYF. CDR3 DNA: TGTGCCAGCAGCTCGGGGGGTAGTAAGTACTTC.

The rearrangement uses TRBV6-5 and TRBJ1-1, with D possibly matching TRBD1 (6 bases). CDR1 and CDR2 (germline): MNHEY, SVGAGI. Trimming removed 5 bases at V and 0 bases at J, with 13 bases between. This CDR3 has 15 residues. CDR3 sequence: CASSSTGFMNTEAFF. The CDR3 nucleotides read TGTGCCAGCAGTAGTACAGGGTTCATGAACACTGAAGCTTTCTTT.

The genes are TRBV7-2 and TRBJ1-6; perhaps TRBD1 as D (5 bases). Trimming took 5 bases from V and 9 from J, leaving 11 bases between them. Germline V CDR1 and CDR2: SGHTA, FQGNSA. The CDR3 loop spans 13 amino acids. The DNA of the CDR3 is TGTGCCAGCAGCAAACGGGGGGGTTCACCCCTCCACTTT. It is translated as CASSKRGGSPLHF.

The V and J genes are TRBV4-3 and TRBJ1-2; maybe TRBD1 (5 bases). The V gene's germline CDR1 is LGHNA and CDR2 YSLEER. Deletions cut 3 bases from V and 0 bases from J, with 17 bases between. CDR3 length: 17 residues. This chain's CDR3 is CASSQDPGPLANYGYTF. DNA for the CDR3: TGCGCCAGCAGCCAGGACCCGGGACCACTAGCTAACTATGGCTACACCTTC.

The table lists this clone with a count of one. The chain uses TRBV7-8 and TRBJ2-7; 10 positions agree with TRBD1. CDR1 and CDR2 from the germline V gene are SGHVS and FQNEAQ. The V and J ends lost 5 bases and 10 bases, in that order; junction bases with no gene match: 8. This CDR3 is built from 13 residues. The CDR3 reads CASSRDRGNHQYF. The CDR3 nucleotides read TGTGCCAGCAGCCGGGACAGGGGCAACCACCAGTACTTC.

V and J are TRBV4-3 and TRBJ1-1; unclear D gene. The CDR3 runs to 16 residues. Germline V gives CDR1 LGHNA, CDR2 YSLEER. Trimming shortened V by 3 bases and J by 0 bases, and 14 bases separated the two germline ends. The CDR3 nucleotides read TGCGCCAGCAGCCACCCTCCTCCGGTCATGAACACTGAAGCTTTCTTT. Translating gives CASSHPPPVMNTEAFF.

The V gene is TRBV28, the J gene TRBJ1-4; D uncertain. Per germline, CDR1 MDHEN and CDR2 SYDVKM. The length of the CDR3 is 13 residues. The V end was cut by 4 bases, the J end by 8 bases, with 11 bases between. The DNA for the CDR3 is TGTGCCAGCAGTTACGACCTGGGGGAAAAACTGTTTTTT. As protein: CASSYDLGEKLFF.

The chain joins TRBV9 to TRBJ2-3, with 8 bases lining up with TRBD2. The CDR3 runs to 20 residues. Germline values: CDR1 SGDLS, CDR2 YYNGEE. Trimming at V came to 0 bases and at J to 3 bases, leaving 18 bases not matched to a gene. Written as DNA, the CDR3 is TGTGCCAGCAGCGTAGCTGGGTGGAGCGGGAGTCCAGTTAGGACAGATACGCAGTATTTT. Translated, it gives CASSVAGWSGSPVRTDTQYF.

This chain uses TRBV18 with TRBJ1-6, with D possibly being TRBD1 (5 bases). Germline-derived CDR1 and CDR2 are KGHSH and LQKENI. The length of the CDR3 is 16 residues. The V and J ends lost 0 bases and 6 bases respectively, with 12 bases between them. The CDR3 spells CASSPPGGRGNSPLHF. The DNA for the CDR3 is TGTGCCAGCTCACCACCCGGGGGGAGAGGTAATTCACCCCTCCACTTT.

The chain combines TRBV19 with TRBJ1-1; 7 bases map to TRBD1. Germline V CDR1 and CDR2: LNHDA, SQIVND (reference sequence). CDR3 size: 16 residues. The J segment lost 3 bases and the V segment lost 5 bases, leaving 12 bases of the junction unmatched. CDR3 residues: CASSPLQGQGDTEAFF. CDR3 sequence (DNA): TGTGCCAGTAGTCCCTTACAGGGCCAGGGGGACACTGAAGCTTTCTTT.

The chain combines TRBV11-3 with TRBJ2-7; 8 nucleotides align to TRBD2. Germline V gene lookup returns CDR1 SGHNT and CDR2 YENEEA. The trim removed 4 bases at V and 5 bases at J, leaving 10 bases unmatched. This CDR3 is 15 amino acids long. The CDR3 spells CASSSSLAGSHEQYV. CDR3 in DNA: TGTGCCAGCAGCTCCTCCTTAGCGGGATCCCACGAGCAGTACGTC.

The CDR3 region has the DNA TGTGCCAGTATGGGAGCGGGGCCTTTCACAGATACGCAGTATTTT. Translating it yields CASMGAGPFTDTQYF. The rearrangement joins TRBV19 to TRBJ2-3; 7 bases match TRBD2. Losses at the gene ends were 7 bases for V and 2 bases for J; bases not matched to a gene: 9. The CDR3 sequence is 15 residues long. In germline, CDR1 is LNHDA, CDR2 SQIVND (reference sequence).

In DNA form, the CDR3 reads TGTGCCAGTAGTGTCTGGCCCGATTCACCCCTCCACTTT. It is translated as CASSVWPDSPLHF. The chain uses TRBV19 and TRBJ1-6; D gene uncertain. CDR1 is LNHDA, CDR2 SQIVND, per germline (reference sequence). The CDR3 is 13 amino acids. Deletions cut 5 bases from V and 8 bases from J, with 10 bases between.

This CDR3 is CASSYLRYTEAFF. CDR3 bases: TGTGCCAGCAGTTATCTGCGGTACACTGAAGCTTTCTTT. The rearrangement joins TRBV6-5 to TRBJ1-1; D remains unclear. Trimming stripped 3 bases from V and 3 bases from J, with 8 bases between. The germline CDR1 and CDR2 sequences are MNHEY and SVGAGI. The CDR3 has 13 residues.

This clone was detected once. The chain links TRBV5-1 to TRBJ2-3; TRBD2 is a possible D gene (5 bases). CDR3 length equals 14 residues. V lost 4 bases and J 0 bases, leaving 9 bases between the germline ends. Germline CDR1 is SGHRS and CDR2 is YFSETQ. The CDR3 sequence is CASSHGDSTDTQYF. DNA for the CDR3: TGCGCCAGCAGCCACGGGGATAGCACAGATACGCAGTATTTT. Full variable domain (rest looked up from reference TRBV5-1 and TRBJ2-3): KAGVTQTPRYLIKTRGQQVTLSCSPISGHRSVSWYQQTPGQGLQFLFEYFSETQRNKGNFPGRFSGRQFSNSRSEMNVSTLELGDSALYLCASSHGDSTDTQYFGPGTRLTVL.

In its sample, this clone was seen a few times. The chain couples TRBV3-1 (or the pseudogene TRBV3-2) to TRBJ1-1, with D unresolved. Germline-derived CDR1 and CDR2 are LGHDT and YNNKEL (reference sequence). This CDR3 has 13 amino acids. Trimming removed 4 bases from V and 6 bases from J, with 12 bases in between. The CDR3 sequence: CASSPSFLPEAFF. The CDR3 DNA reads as TGTGCCAGCAGCCCTAGCTTTTTACCTGAAGCTTTCTTT.